The 30 T cell receptor beta chains presented below share a single source sample, sequenced in a study of cytomegalovirus exposure and HLA in healthy donors. Repertoires were generated with immunoSEQ multiplex PCR, while TCRdb's copy carries only in-frame clones and drops some. This sample has 60,000 to 75,000 clones, with roughly 96% found just once. Sequencing input: PBMCs. The receptors originated from a man younger than 35 in good health and CMV-seronegative.

The CDR3 DNA sequence: TGCGCCAGCAGCCCCACCGGCCAGGATACCTATGGCTACACCTTC. Its translation is CASSPTGQDTYGYTF. The rearrangement joins TRBV4-3 to TRBJ1-2; D remains unclear. The CDR3 contains 15 residues. Germline CDR1 and CDR2: LGHNA and YSLEER. V was trimmed by 4 bases and J by 4 bases, leaving 16 bases between them.

The CDR3: CASSLRRGDGDTQYF. CDR3 in DNA: TGTGCCAGCAGCTTAAGACGCGGGGACGGGGATACGCAGTATTTT. The V call is TRBV7-8, the J call TRBJ2-3, with a tentative D call TRBD2 (6 bases). Germline V lookup: CDR1 SGHVS, CDR2 FQNEAQ. The CDR3 length is 15 residues. The V and J ends lost 2 bases and 6 bases respectively, with 15 bases between them.

The chain couples TRBV15 to TRBJ2-1; D may be TRBD1 (5 bases). This CDR3 is built from 16 residues. Germline V gene lookup returns CDR1 LNHNV and CDR2 YYDKDF (reference sequence). The V and J ends lost 0 bases and 7 bases respectively, with 16 bases between them. CDR3 DNA: TGTGCCACCAGCAGAGATAGGACAAACTTGGGAAATGAGCAGTTCTTC. Amino acids: CATSRDRTNLGNEQFF.

The gene calls are TRBV7-9 and TRBJ1-4; 7 bases align to TRBD1. The germline V gene encodes CDR1 SEHNR and CDR2 FQNEAQ (reference sequence). Losses at the gene ends were 5 bases for V and 4 bases for J; bases not matched to a gene: 10. There are 16 residues in the CDR3. The CDR3 sequence is CASSPRGTADNEKLFF. The CDR3 region has the DNA TGTGCCAGCAGCCCTCGAGGGACAGCCGATAATGAAAAACTGTTTTTT.

This chain connects TRBV9 to TRBJ2-3, with D possibly matching TRBD2 (7 bases). Germline V gives CDR1 SGDLS, CDR2 YYNGEE. Trimming cost V 0 bases and J 6 bases, with 17 bases left between them. CDR3 length: 16 amino acids. This CDR3 is CASSVEGGGPWDTQYF. Here the CDR3 DNA reads TGTGCCAGCAGCGTAGAAGGGGGAGGGCCTTGGGATACGCAGTATTTT.

The chain employs TRBV28 and TRBJ1-2; TRBD1 matches 9 bases. V shed 5 bases, J shed 4 bases, and the junction held 5 bases outside the gene matches. Germline V CDR1 and CDR2: MDHEN, SYDVKM. This CDR3 is built from 14 residues. CDR3 in amino acids: CASSIPDRGYGYTF. The CDR3 nucleotides are TGTGCCAGCAGTATCCCGGACAGGGGCTATGGCTACACCTTC.

The rearrangement uses TRBV21-1 and TRBJ1-2; TRBD1 is the table's D call, not checked against the DNA. TRBV21-1 is a pseudogene locus. This CDR3 has 13 amino acids. This CDR3 is CASSKGGGCGYTF. The CDR3, as DNA: TGTGCCAGCAGCAAAGGAGGGGGCTGTGGCTACACCTTC.

The chain joins TRBV18 to TRBJ2-6, with a tentative D call TRBD1 (5 bases). The germline V gene encodes CDR1 KGHSH and CDR2 LQKENI. Trimming removed 2 bases from V and 0 bases from J, with 17 bases in between. The CDR3 length is 19 residues. The CDR3 reads CASSPWTLQFLSGANVLTF. The CDR3 nucleotides are TGTGCCAGCTCACCATGGACACTTCAGTTCCTCTCTGGGGCCAACGTCCTGACTTTC.

The V gene is TRBV6-5, the J gene TRBJ2-5, with a tentative D call TRBD1 (6 bases). The CDR3 has 13 amino acids. The germline V gene encodes CDR1 MNHEY and CDR2 SVGAGI. The V end was cut by 7 bases, the J end by 2 bases, with 11 bases between. The CDR3 loop is CASKRTVQETQYF. CDR3 in DNA: TGTGCCAGCAAGAGGACAGTACAAGAGACCCAGTACTTC.

The chain recombines TRBV19 with TRBJ1-5, with TRBD1 identical over 7 bases. J gave up 7 bases and V 7 bases, and 13 bases lay outside the gene matches. Per germline, CDR1 LNHDA and CDR2 SQIVND (reference sequence). The CDR3 covers 15 residues. The CDR3 sequence: CASTPTGQGSQPQHF. The CDR3 region has the DNA TGTGCCAGTACCCCGACAGGGCAGGGGAGCCAGCCCCAGCATTTT.

The chain joins TRBV14 to TRBJ2-1, with 7 bases lining up with TRBD2. After removal of 4 bases from V and 3 bases from J, the junction contained 6 bases not matched to a gene. The CDR3 totals 15 residues. Germline V gene data show CDR1 as SGHDN and CDR2 as FVKESK. The CDR3 region is CASSRLAGGYNEQFF. Here the CDR3 DNA reads TGTGCCAGCAGCCGACTAGCCGGGGGCTACAATGAGCAGTTCTTC. The variable domain in full, completed from reference TRBV14 and TRBJ2-1, reads EAGVTQFPSHSVIEKGQTVTLRCDPISGHDNLYWYRRVMGKEIKFLLHFVKESKQDESGMPNNRFLAERTGGTYSTLKVQPAELEDSGVYFCASSRLAGGYNEQFFGPGTRLTVL.

The gene calls are TRBV20-1 and TRBJ2-7, with D possibly matching TRBD2 (5 bases). The CDR3 runs 10 residues. The V gene lost 4 bases and the J gene lost 4 bases, with 5 bases spanning the gap. Germline loops: CDR1 DFQATT, CDR2 SNEGSKA (reference sequence). The CDR3 region is CSATGYEQYF. The CDR3 DNA reads as TGCAGTGCTACGGGGTACGAGCAGTACTTC.

V gene TRBV4-1 combines with J gene TRBJ2-5; 10 nucleotides match TRBD1. The CDR3 totals 17 residues. Germline lookup yields CDR1 MGHRA and CDR2 YSYEKL. Losses at the gene ends were 2 bases for V and 4 bases for J; bases not matched to a gene: 10. The CDR3 region has the DNA TGCGCCAGCAGCCAAAAACCGGGACAGGGGCTACCAGAGACCCAGTACTTC. This encodes CASSQKPGQGLPETQYF.

The chain combines TRBV5-4 with TRBJ1-3; D might be TRBD1 (5 bases). Looked up from germline, CDR1 is SGHNT and CDR2 is YYREEE (reference sequence). CDR3 size: 14 residues. The V end lost 2 bases, the J end lost 7 bases, and 13 bases lay between the germline ends. CDR3 region: CASSLRDRGNTIYF. CDR3 in DNA: TGTGCCAGCAGCTTACGGGACCGGGGGAACACCATATATTTT.

This chain links TRBV19 with TRBJ2-6, with 11 positions matching TRBD1. Trimming took 3 bases from V and 3 from J; bases not matched to a gene: 13. Germline CDR1 and CDR2: LNHDA and SQIVND (reference sequence). This CDR3 has 20 residues. In DNA form, the CDR3 reads TGTGCCAGTAGTATTTTCTCCGGGACAGGGGGGGTGTATGGGGCCAACGTCCTGACTTTC. Protein: CASSIFSGTGGVYGANVLTF.

This chain links TRBV7-2 with TRBJ2-7; 7 nucleotides align to TRBD1. The CDR3 has 15 residues. Germline V gene sequence: CDR1 SGHTA, CDR2 FQGNSA. V lost 1 base, J lost 7 bases, and 10 bases stayed unmatched. The DNA of the CDR3 is TGTGCCAGCAGCTTAGTTGCGACAGGGACGGGGGAGCAGTACTTC. Amino acid sequence: CASSLVATGTGEQYF.

The chain combines TRBV11-1 with TRBJ2-5; 12 nucleotides line up with TRBD1. Germline V CDR1 and CDR2: SGHAT, FQDESV (reference sequence). This CDR3 has 15 residues. Germline trimming cut 1 base from V and 4 bases from J; bases unmatched to any gene: 1. CDR3 nucleotides: TGTGCCAGCAGCTTAGGGGACAGGGGGCGAGAGACCCAGTACTTC. Translation gives CASSLGDRGRETQYF.

J is TRBJ1-1 and V is TRBV4-1, with 7 bases that match TRBD1. J lost 3 bases, V lost 4 bases, and 8 bases had no gene match. This CDR3 has 15 amino acids. The germline gives CDR1 MGHRA, CDR2 YSYEKL. The CDR3 loop is CASSRATGIHTEAFF. In nucleotides, the CDR3 is TGCGCCAGCAGCCGAGCGACAGGGATCCACACTGAAGCTTTCTTT.

J is TRBJ2-5 and V is TRBV6-1; possibly TRBD1 for D (5 bases). The germline V gene encodes CDR1 MNHNS and CDR2 SASEGT. Trimming took 2 bases from V and 3 from J, leaving 7 bases between them. This CDR3 comprises 13 residues. This CDR3 is CASSESDKETQYF. In DNA form, the CDR3 reads TGTGCCAGCAGTGAATCGGACAAAGAGACCCAGTACTTC.

This chain joins TRBV6-1 and TRBJ2-5; TRBD2 agrees at 7 bases. The CDR3 has 12 amino acids. Germline CDR1 and CDR2: MNHNS and SASEGT. In DNA, the CDR3 is TGTGCGTGTCTCGGCGGGAGCGAGACCCAGTACTTC. This encodes CACLGGSETQYF.

The CDR3 loop is CASSYSGGVGEQYF. CDR3 bases: TGTGCCAGCAGTTATTCTGGGGGGGTGGGCGAGCAGTACTTC. The chain links TRBV11-2 to TRBJ2-7, with 7 positions matching TRBD2. The CDR3 sequence is 14 residues long. Germline V gives CDR1 SGHAT, CDR2 FQNNGV. After removal of 6 bases from V and 6 bases from J, the junction contained 11 bases not matched to a gene.

The chain uses TRBV7-9 and TRBJ2-1, with TRBD2 matching over 10 bases. V gave up 2 bases and J gave up 8 bases; unmatched junction bases: 3. Germline-derived CDR1 and CDR2 are SEHNR and FQNEAQ (reference sequence). The CDR3 covers 14 residues. CDR3 nucleotide sequence: TGTGCCAGCAGCTTAATAGCGGGAGGCTATGAGCAGTTCTTC. It encodes CASSLIAGGYEQFF.

The chain has TRBV11-2 and TRBJ2-2; 8 bases line up with TRBD2. The ends lost 3 bases at V and 1 base at J; junction bases unmatched: 13. The V gene's germline CDR1 is SGHAT and CDR2 FQNNGV. The CDR3 has 19 residues. The CDR3 here is CASSFPRTTAGVNTGELFF. CDR3 nucleotide sequence: TGTGCCAGCAGCTTTCCCCGTACGACAGCGGGAGTGAACACCGGGGAGCTGTTTTTT.

The chain couples TRBV18 to TRBJ2-1; the match to TRBD2 covers 13 bases. V lost 5 bases to trimming and J lost 7 bases; unmatched junction nucleotides: 5. Germline CDR1 KGHSH, CDR2 LQKENI. The CDR3 totals 15 residues. Here the CDR3 DNA reads TGTGCCAGCTCAGGGACTAGCGGGGCATGGAATGAGCAGTTCTTC. Translation gives CASSGTSGAWNEQFF.

The chain joins TRBV15 to TRBJ2-5, with 11 bases matching TRBD2. The V segment lost 5 bases and the J segment 11 bases; nucleotides outside the gene matches: 16. Per germline, CDR1 LNHNV and CDR2 YYDKDF (reference sequence). This CDR3 region has 16 residues. CDR3 sequence reads: CATSETRRLAGGEQYF. The CDR3 DNA follows: TGTGCCACCAGCGAAACAAGAAGGCTAGCGGGAGGAGAGCAGTACTTC.

V is TRBV4-1 and J is TRBJ2-2; 9 bases match TRBD1. Germline-derived CDR1 and CDR2 are MGHRA and YSYEKL. The CDR3 has 17 residues. V lost 0 bases to trimming and J lost 1 base; unmatched junction nucleotides: 3. The CDR3 DNA reads as TGCGCCAGCAGCCAAGACGCGGGACAGGGGAACACCGGGGAGCTGTTTTTT. Translation gives CASSQDAGQGNTGELFF.

This chain links TRBV27 with TRBJ1-2, with TRBD1 matching 11 bases. This CDR3 region has 13 residues. Per germline, CDR1 MNHEY and CDR2 SMNVEV (reference sequence). The ends lost 4 bases at V and 6 bases at J; junction bases unmatched: 1. For the CDR3, the DNA is TGTGCCAGCAGTTGGGACAGGGGGAATGGCTACACCTTC. It is translated as CASSWDRGNGYTF.

This chain joins TRBV11-2 and TRBJ2-1, with D perhaps matching TRBD2 (5 bases). The CDR3 has 15 amino acids. CDR1 SGHAT and CDR2 FQNNGV come from the germline V gene. The germline V and J ends were trimmed by 7 bases and 2 bases, with 15 bases remaining between them. The CDR3 protein is CASNHTGSPYNEQFF. CDR3 nucleotide sequence: TGTGCCAGCAACCACACGGGATCTCCCTACAATGAGCAGTTCTTC. Based on the CDR3 plus reference TRBV11-2 and TRBJ2-1, the full variable domain is EAGVAQSPRYKIIEKRQSVAFWCNPISGHATLYWYQQILGQGPKLLIQFQNNGVVDDSQLPKDRFSAERLKGVDSTLKIQPAKLEDSAVYLCASNHTGSPYNEQFFGPGTRLTVL.

The chain is built from TRBV25-1 and TRBJ2-3; D remains ambiguous. This CDR3 is built from 12 residues. V dropped 4 bases and J dropped 4 bases, with 6 bases sitting between them. The germline V gene encodes CDR1 MGHDK and CDR2 SYGVNS. Here the CDR3 reads CASSGWPDTQYF. The CDR3 DNA is TGTGCCAGCAGTGGATGGCCAGATACGCAGTATTTT.

This chain joins TRBV5-1 and TRBJ2-2, with a possible D match to TRBD1 (6 bases). The CDR3 totals 15 residues. The V gene's germline CDR1 is SGHRS and CDR2 YFSETQ. Trimming shortened V by 0 bases and J by 5 bases, and 11 bases separated the two germline ends. CDR3 DNA sequence: TGCGCCAGCAGCTTGGACAGGGCCTGGACCGGGGAGCTGTTTTTT. It specifies CASSLDRAWTGELFF.